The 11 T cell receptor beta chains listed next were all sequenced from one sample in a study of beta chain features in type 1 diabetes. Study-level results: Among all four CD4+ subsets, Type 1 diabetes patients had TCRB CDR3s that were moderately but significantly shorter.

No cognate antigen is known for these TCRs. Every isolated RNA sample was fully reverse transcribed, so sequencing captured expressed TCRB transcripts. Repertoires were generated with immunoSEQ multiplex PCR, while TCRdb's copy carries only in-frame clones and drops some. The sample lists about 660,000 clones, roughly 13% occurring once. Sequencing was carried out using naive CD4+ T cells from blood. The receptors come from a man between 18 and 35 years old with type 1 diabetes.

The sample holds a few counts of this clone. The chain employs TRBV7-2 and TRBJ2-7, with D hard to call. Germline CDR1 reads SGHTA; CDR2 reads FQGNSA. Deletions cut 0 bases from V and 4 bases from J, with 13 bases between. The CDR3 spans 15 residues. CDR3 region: CASSLALQADYEQYF. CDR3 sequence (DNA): TGTGCCAGCAGCTTAGCTCTACAAGCAGATTACGAGCAGTACTTC.

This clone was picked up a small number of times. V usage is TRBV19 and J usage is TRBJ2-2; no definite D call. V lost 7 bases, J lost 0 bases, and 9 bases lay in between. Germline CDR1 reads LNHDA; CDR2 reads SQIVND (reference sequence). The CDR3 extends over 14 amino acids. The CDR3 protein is CASKGGPNTGELFF. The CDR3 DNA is TGTGCCAGTAAGGGTGGCCCGAACACCGGGGAGCTGTTTTTT.

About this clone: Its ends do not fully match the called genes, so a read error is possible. This chain's CDR3 is CASPGTVDF. CDR3 coding DNA: TGTGCCTCGCCCGGGACCGTGGACTTC. The gene calls are TRBV30 and TRBJ2-4; TRBD1 or TRBD2 may be the D gene (5 bases each). CDR1 and CDR2 from the germline V gene are GTSNPN and SVGIG (reference sequence). CDR3 length: 9 residues. The full variable domain, rest sourced from reference TRBV30 and TRBJ2-4, is SQTIHQWPATLVQPVGSPLSLECTVEGTSNPNLYWYRQAAGRGLQLLFYSVGIGQISSEVPQNLSASRPQDRQFILSSKKLLLSDSGFYLCASPGTVDFGAGTRLSVL.

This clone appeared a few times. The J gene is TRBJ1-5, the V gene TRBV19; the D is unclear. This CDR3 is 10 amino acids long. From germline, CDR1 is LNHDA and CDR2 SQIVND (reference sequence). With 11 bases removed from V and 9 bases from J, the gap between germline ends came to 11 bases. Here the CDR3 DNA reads TGTGCCGGAGGGAGAGGGCCCCAGCATTTT. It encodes CAGGRGPQHF. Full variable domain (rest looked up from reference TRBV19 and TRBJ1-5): DGGITQSPKYLFRKEGQNVTLSCEQNLNHDAMYWYRQDPGQGLRLIYYSQIVNDFQKGDIAEGYSVSREKKESFPLTVTSAQKNPTAFYLCAGGRGPQHFGDGTRLSIL.

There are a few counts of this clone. CDR3 loop: CASTGGGTETQYF. DNA for the CDR3: TGTGCCTCCACGGGGGGGGGTACGGAGACCCAGTACTTC. V is TRBV30 and J is TRBJ2-5; 8 nucleotides match TRBD2. This CDR3 region has 13 residues. Germline lookup yields CDR1 GTSNPN and CDR2 SVGIG (reference sequence). J lost 5 bases, V lost 7 bases, and 9 bases had no gene match.

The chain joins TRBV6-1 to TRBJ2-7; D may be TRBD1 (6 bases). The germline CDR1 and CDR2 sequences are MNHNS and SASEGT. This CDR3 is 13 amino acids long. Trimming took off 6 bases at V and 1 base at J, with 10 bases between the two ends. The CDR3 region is CASSSGQSYEQYF. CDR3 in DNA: TGTGCCAGCAGCTCCGGACAGTCCTACGAGCAGTACTTC.

In nucleotides, the CDR3 is TGTGCCAGCAGCTTAGAGGCCCGGCACAATGAGCAGTTCTTC. It specifies CASSLEARHNEQFF. The J gene is TRBJ2-1, the V gene TRBV7-2; no clear D. CDR1 and CDR2 (germline): SGHTA, FQGNSA. Trimming left V 1 base short and J 5 bases short, with 9 bases between. This CDR3 is built from 14 residues.

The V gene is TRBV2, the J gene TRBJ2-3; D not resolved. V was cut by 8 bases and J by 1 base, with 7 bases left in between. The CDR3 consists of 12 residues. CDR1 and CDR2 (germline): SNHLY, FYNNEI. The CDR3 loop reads CASGPRTDTQYF. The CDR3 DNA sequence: TGTGCCAGCGGACCCCGCACAGATACGCAGTATTTT.

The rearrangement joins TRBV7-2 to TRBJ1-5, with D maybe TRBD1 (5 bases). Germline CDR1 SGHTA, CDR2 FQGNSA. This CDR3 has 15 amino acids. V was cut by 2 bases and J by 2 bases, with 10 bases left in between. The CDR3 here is CASSLNRLGNQPQHF. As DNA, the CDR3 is TGTGCCAGCAGCTTAAACAGGTTAGGCAATCAGCCCCAGCATTTT.

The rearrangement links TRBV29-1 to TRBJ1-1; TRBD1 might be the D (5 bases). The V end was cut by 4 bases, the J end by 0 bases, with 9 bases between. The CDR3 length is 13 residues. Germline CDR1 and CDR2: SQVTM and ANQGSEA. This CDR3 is CSVVDILNTEAFF. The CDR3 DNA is TGCAGCGTTGTGGACATCTTGAACACTGAAGCTTTCTTT.

The CDR3 DNA reads TGTGCCAGCAGCTTATGGAATGAGCAGTTCTTC. Translated: CASSLWNEQFF. This chain joins TRBV11-2 and TRBJ2-1; no clear D. The CDR3 extends over 11 amino acids. Germline V gives CDR1 SGHAT, CDR2 FQNNGV. The V and J ends lost 2 bases and 7 bases respectively, with 3 bases between them.